Below are 20 T cell receptor beta chains sequenced from a single sample in a study of blood T cells in healthy people across ages. Primed by a sample-barcoded 5' primer and a J-beta primer mix, a second PCR proceeded for about 6 to 11 cycles. TCRdb recomputed calls from the 5' RACE reads with MiXCR, one row per CDR3 protein. The sample shows 750,000 to 1,000,000 distinct CDR3 sequences, 25% to 30% of them seen only once. These same data were also listed under a study on T cells of mothers and their children.

The sequencing sample was made of blood. These receptors originate from a woman in her thirties or forties in good health.

The chain recombines TRBV15 with TRBJ2-1; 8 nucleotides align to TRBD2. Per germline, CDR1 LNHNV and CDR2 YYDKDF (reference sequence). CDR3 length equals 18 residues. V trimming: 1 base; J trimming: 9 bases; junction bases outside the gene matches: 17. CDR3 DNA: TGTGCCACCAGCAGAGCTTGGCTAGCGGGCGCAGGAATGATTGAGCAGTTCTTC. This gives the protein CATSRAWLAGAGMIEQFF.

This clonotype was observed a few times. The genes are TRBV6-5 and TRBJ2-5; D remains ambiguous. V lost 0 bases, J lost 3 bases, and 17 bases lay in between. Germline V gives CDR1 MNHEY, CDR2 SVGAGI. CDR3 size: 17 residues. The CDR3 DNA is TGTGCCAGCAGTTACTCGAGGAAGCCTCTCGTCAAAGAGACCCAGTACTTC. Its protein is CASSYSRKPLVKETQYF.

This clonotype appeared many times. The chain carries TRBV29-1 and TRBJ2-7, with 9 bases aligning to TRBD2. Looked up from germline, CDR1 is SQVTM and CDR2 is ANQGSEA. This CDR3 spans 16 amino acids. The J segment lost 0 bases and the V segment lost 6 bases, leaving 12 bases of the junction unmatched. CDR3 DNA sequence: TGCAGCGTGACGAACCCCCATAGCGGGAGCTCCTACGAGCAGTACTTC. Protein: CSVTNPHSGSSYEQYF.

Worth noting for this clonotype: A much larger clone lies a single base off, so this may be a read error. V is TRBV7-9 and J is TRBJ2-3, with a weak D call TRBD1 (6 bases). The germline CDR1 and CDR2 sequences are SEHNR and FQNEAQ (reference sequence). This CDR3 has 16 residues. The CDR3 DNA reads TGTACCAGCAGCCTCCACTACGGACAGAGCACAGATACGCAGTATTTT. Translating gives CTSSLHYGQSTDTQYF.

The chain couples TRBV20-1 to TRBJ2-7; D is perhaps TRBD2 (6 bases). The CDR3 has 15 amino acids. CDR1 is DFQATT, CDR2 SNEGSKA, per germline (reference sequence). Trimming removed 2 bases from V and 1 base from J, with 15 bases in between. The CDR3 protein is CSARPTDYRSYEQYF. CDR3 sequence (DNA): TGCAGTGCTAGACCGACGGACTATAGGTCCTACGAGCAGTACTTC.

This chain joins TRBV29-1 and TRBJ1-1; D remains unclear. This CDR3 contains 11 residues. Trimming removed 1 base from V and 6 bases from J, with 6 bases in between. Germline CDR1 reads SQVTM; CDR2 reads ANQGSEA. This chain's CDR3 is CSVEAEAEAFF. DNA of the CDR3: TGCAGCGTTGAAGCAGAAGCTGAAGCTTTCTTT. The entire variable domain, with the rest obtained from reference TRBV29-1 and TRBJ1-1, is as follows: SAVISQKPSRDICQRGTSLTIQCQVDSQVTMMFWYRQQPGQSLTLIATANQGSEATYESGFVIDKFPISRPNLTFSTLTVSNMSPEDSSIYLCSVEAEAEAFFGQGTRLTVV.

This chain links TRBV18 with TRBJ1-6, with D possibly matching TRBD1 (6 bases). The V gene lost 2 bases and the J gene lost 0 bases, with 8 bases spanning the gap. The CDR3 totals 16 residues. Germline assignment: CDR1 KGHSH and CDR2 LQKENI. CDR3 nucleotides: TGTGCCAGCTCACCAAGGGGACACTCCTATAATTCACCCCTCCACTTT. The encoded protein is CASSPRGHSYNSPLHF.

This chain connects TRBV29-1 to TRBJ2-5, with a weak D call TRBD1 (5 bases). V was shortened by 6 bases and J by 0 bases, with 8 bases between the two germline ends. CDR3 length: 12 residues. Per germline, CDR1 SQVTM and CDR2 ANQGSEA. CDR3 sequence (DNA): TGCAGCGTCAAGACAGACCAAGAGACCCAGTACTTC. Translation gives CSVKTDQETQYF.

Remarks on this clonotype: It may be a read error: a sequence one base away is much more abundant. The V call is TRBV19, the J call TRBJ2-4; possible D gene TRBD1, 6 bases. The CDR3 is 14 residues long. Trimming shortened V by 4 bases and J by 13 bases, and 20 bases separated the two germline ends. Germline CDR1 reads LNHDA; CDR2 reads SQIVND (reference sequence). The CDR3 sequence is CASSNTGNQEIQYF. The CDR3 DNA is TGTGCCAGTAGTAACACAGGGAACCAAGAGATCCAGTACTTC.

The rearrangement uses TRBV6-5 and TRBJ2-5; D not certain. Germline CDR1 reads MNHEY; CDR2 reads SVGAGI. The CDR3 extends over 13 amino acids. Trimming shortened V by 2 bases and J by 4 bases, and 8 bases separated the two germline ends. DNA of the CDR3: TGTGCCAGCAGTTACGGAACGAGAGAGACCCAGTACTTC. Translation: CASSYGTRETQYF.

This clonotype has ten or more counts. The chain combines TRBV20-1 with TRBJ2-6; D unresolved. Germline-derived CDR1 and CDR2 are DFQATT and SNEGSKA (reference sequence). There are 13 residues in the CDR3. Trimming removed 5 bases from V and 2 bases from J, with 7 bases in between. The CDR3 loop reads CSAAGPGANVLTF. For the CDR3, the DNA is TGCAGTGCTGCTGGGCCTGGGGCCAACGTCCTGACTTTC.

This clonotype was observed a few times. The DNA of the CDR3 is TGTGCCAGCAGCCCCAGGGGTCTCGGGGCTGGGGCCAACGTCCTGACTTTC. This codes for CASSPRGLGAGANVLTF. This chain joins TRBV7-9 and TRBJ2-6; perhaps TRBD1 as D (6 bases). V lost 5 bases to trimming and J lost 2 bases, with 16 bases between them. The CDR3 has 17 residues. Germline V lookup: CDR1 SEHNR, CDR2 FQNEAQ (reference sequence).

This clonotype was recorded many times. V gene TRBV20-1 combines with J gene TRBJ2-3; D might be TRBD2 (7 bases). CDR3 size: 15 residues. V lost 4 bases and J lost 0, with 14 bases in between. Germline CDR1 is DFQATT and CDR2 is SNEGSKA (reference sequence). The CDR3 loop reads CSAIWRGQSTDTQYF. The CDR3 nucleotides are TGCAGTGCTATTTGGCGGGGGCAAAGCACAGATACGCAGTATTTT.

This clonotype was seen a handful of times. The V gene is TRBV5-1, the J gene TRBJ2-2, with 7 bases aligning to TRBD1. V lost 3 bases to trimming and J lost 5 bases; unmatched junction nucleotides: 4. The CDR3 has 14 residues. Germline values: CDR1 SGHRS, CDR2 YFSETQ. The CDR3 here is CASSSKDRTGELFF. In nucleotides, the CDR3 is TGCGCCAGCAGCTCTAAGGACAGGACCGGGGAGCTGTTTTTT.

This clonotype was found a few times. This chain joins TRBV12-3 or TRBV12-4 and TRBJ2-3; 8 bases align to TRBD2. The trim removed 5 bases at V and 3 bases at J, leaving 13 bases unmatched. This CDR3 contains 17 residues. CDR3 amino acids: CASSPRGGLTVTDTQYF. The CDR3 DNA reads TGTGCCAGCAGTCCTCGCGGGGGGTTGACGGTTACAGATACGCAGTATTTT.

In this sample, this clonotype turned up a few times. CDR3 region: CASSVALNTGELFF. The CDR3 DNA is TGTGCCAGCAGCGTAGCTTTGAACACCGGGGAGCTGTTTTTT. The chain uses TRBV9 and TRBJ2-2; D unclear. The ends were cut back, 0 bases at V and 1 base at J, with 4 bases in the middle. Germline CDR1 is SGDLS and CDR2 is YYNGEE. This CDR3 is built from 14 residues.

Many counts were recorded for this clonotype. V usage is TRBV7-6 and J usage is TRBJ2-7; D is possibly TRBD2 (5 bases). Germline V gene lookup returns CDR1 SGHVS and CDR2 FNYEAQ. The CDR3 totals 13 residues. V dropped 4 bases and J dropped 7 bases, with 14 bases sitting between them. CDR3 protein: CASSSPVGGEQYF. CDR3 DNA sequence: TGTGCCAGCAGCTCCCCCGTGGGCGGGGAGCAGTACTTC.

The V and J genes are TRBV12-3 or TRBV12-4 and TRBJ1-2; D is ambiguous. V lost 5 bases to trimming and J lost 3 bases, with 16 bases between them. This CDR3 has 15 amino acids. As DNA, the CDR3 is TGTGCCAGCAGTCTCCGGCCGGTGAAGGACTATGGCTACACCTTC. Translating gives CASSLRPVKDYGYTF.

This clonotype was seen only a few times. The V gene is TRBV7-2, the J gene TRBJ1-2; TRBD1 agrees at 7 bases. After removal of 5 bases from V and 10 bases from J, the junction contained 16 bases not matched to a gene. The CDR3 sequence is 15 residues long. Germline lookup yields CDR1 SGHTA and CDR2 FQGNSA. The CDR3 coding sequence is TGTGCCAGCAGCCCACTGACAGGGTGGGAGACAGACTACACCTTC. Residues: CASSPLTGWETDYTF.

This rearrangement joins TRBV20-1 to TRBJ1-1, with TRBD1 as a possible D gene (6 bases). CDR1 is DFQATT, CDR2 SNEGSKA, per germline (reference sequence). The ends were cut back, 3 bases at V and 6 bases at J, with 11 bases in the middle. The CDR3 has 12 residues. The CDR3 DNA sequence: TGCAGTGCTAGGGTGGGGGCGGCTGAAGCTTTCTTT. It yields the protein CSARVGAAEAFF.